Presented here are 30 T cell receptor beta chains from one specimen sequenced in a study of cytomegalovirus exposure and HLA in healthy donors. Amplification used 60 Vbeta primers and 13 Jbeta primers. Assay used: immunoSEQ multiplex PCR; TCRdb lists only in-frame clones, some missing. The sample consists of just over 150,000 clones, roughly 79% of them appearing once. The sample consisted of PBMCs. Receptor source: a woman aged 50 to 65 in good health and CMV-seropositive.

V is TRBV18 and J is TRBJ1-2, with 10 nucleotides matching TRBD1. The germline CDR1 and CDR2 sequences are KGHSH and LQKENI. The CDR3 has 14 residues. Germline trimming cut 3 bases from V and 4 bases from J; bases unmatched to any gene: 2. The CDR3 DNA follows: TGTGCCAGCTCACCGACAGGGGGCTCCTATGGCTACACCTTC. This codes for CASSPTGGSYGYTF.

The V and J genes are TRBV6-5 and TRBJ1-2; 10 nucleotides align to TRBD1. Germline V lookup: CDR1 MNHEY, CDR2 SVGAGI. The trim removed 6 bases at V and 6 bases at J, leaving 10 bases unmatched. This CDR3 is 15 amino acids long. DNA for the CDR3: TGTGCCAGCAGCGACCGGACAGGGGGTACGAATGGCTACACCTTC. It codes for CASSDRTGGTNGYTF.

The J gene is TRBJ1-4, the V gene TRBV5-4, with TRBD1 as a possible D gene (6 bases). Trimming stripped 4 bases from V and 4 bases from J, with 17 bases between. The CDR3 runs 16 residues. From germline, CDR1 is SGHNT and CDR2 YYREEE (reference sequence). The CDR3: CASSKGREGGNEKLFF. The CDR3 bases are TGTGCCAGCAGCAAGGGTAGGGAGGGGGGTAATGAAAAACTGTTTTTT.

A single count supports this clone. V and J are TRBV18 and TRBJ2-5; 7 nucleotides match TRBD1. Germline CDR1 is KGHSH and CDR2 is LQKENI. The CDR3 loop spans 15 amino acids. Trimming removed 4 bases from V and 5 bases from J; junction bases left unmatched: 10. CDR3 bases: TGTGCCAGCTCACGGGACAGTGGGGTAAAGGAGACCCAGTACTTC. Its translation is CASSRDSGVKETQYF. The full variable domain, its missing parts supplied by reference TRBV18 and TRBJ2-5, is NAGVMQNPRHLVRRRGQEARLRCSPMKGHSHVYWYRQLPEEGLKFMVYLQKENIIDESGMPKERFSAEFPKEGPSILRIQQVVRGDSAAYFCASSRDSGVKETQYFGPGTRLLVL.

The rearrangement joins TRBV19 to TRBJ2-3; D possibly corresponds to TRBD1 (5 bases). The germline V gene has CDR1 LNHDA and CDR2 SQIVND (reference sequence). This CDR3 region has 17 residues. With 3 bases removed from V and 3 bases from J, the gap between germline ends came to 19 bases. The CDR3 DNA follows: TGTGCCAGTAGTATCGCCAGGTTTGGGGCGCGGACAGATACGCAGTATTTT. Residues: CASSIARFGARTDTQYF.

The J gene is TRBJ2-6, the V gene TRBV2; 8 bases fit TRBD1. CDR1 is SNHLY and CDR2 is FYNNEI in the germline V gene. J gave up 2 bases and V 6 bases, and 3 bases lay outside the gene matches. This CDR3 is built from 15 residues. In nucleotides, the CDR3 is TGTGCCAGCAGGTCAGGGGGCGCTGGGGCCAACGTCCTGACTTTC. Encoded protein: CASRSGGAGANVLTF.

The rearrangement joins TRBV2 to TRBJ1-1; D is unclear. Germline V gene lookup returns CDR1 SNHLY and CDR2 FYNNEI. The CDR3 is made up of 12 amino acids. V was shortened by 9 bases and J by 1 base, with 9 bases between the two germline ends. The CDR3 reads CASDQENTEAFF. The CDR3 bases are TGTGCCAGTGACCAGGAGAACACTGAAGCTTTCTTT.

The chain employs TRBV4-3 and TRBJ1-3, with D unresolved. The germline V and J ends were trimmed by 0 bases and 0 bases, with 9 bases remaining between them. The CDR3 loop spans 16 amino acids. Germline V CDR1 and CDR2: LGHNA, YSLEER. DNA for the CDR3: TGCGCCAGCAGCCAAGAACCGGCGGACTCTGGAAACACCATATATTTT. It is translated as CASSQEPADSGNTIYF.

In this sample, this clone turned up a few times. V usage is TRBV6-6 and J usage is TRBJ2-7; TRBD1 aligns across 9 bases. V shed 5 bases, J shed 0 bases, and the junction held 5 bases outside the gene matches. The CDR3 length is 15 residues. Germline CDR1 reads MNHNY; CDR2 reads SVGAGI (reference sequence). This chain's CDR3 is CASSRTGVTSYEQYF. CDR3 sequence (DNA): TGTGCCAGCAGTCGGACAGGGGTAACCTCCTACGAGCAGTACTTC.

The J gene is TRBJ2-3, the V gene TRBV7-9; 9 bases line up with TRBD2. The V segment lost 3 bases and the J segment 4 bases; nucleotides outside the gene matches: 2. The germline V gene encodes CDR1 SEHNR and CDR2 FQNEAQ (reference sequence). The length of the CDR3 is 14 residues. This CDR3 reads CASSFSGSADTQYF. The CDR3 DNA follows: TGTGCCAGCAGCTTTAGCGGGAGTGCAGATACGCAGTATTTT. The variable domain in full, completed from reference TRBV7-9 and TRBJ2-3, reads DTGVSQNPRHKITKRGQNVTFRCDPISEHNRLYWYRQTLGQGPEFLTYFQNEAQLEKSRLLSDRFSAERPKGSFSTLEIQRTEQGDSAMYLCASSFSGSADTQYFGPGTRLTVL.

The rearrangement uses TRBV5-6 and TRBJ2-7; the D is unclear. Trimming pared 0 bases from V and 3 bases from J, leaving 10 bases between. CDR3 length: 14 amino acids. Germline lookup yields CDR1 SGHDT and CDR2 YYEEEE. The CDR3 sequence is CASSLGSGLYEQYF. The CDR3 DNA follows: TGTGCCAGCAGCTTGGGCAGTGGGCTCTACGAGCAGTACTTC.

The rearrangement joins TRBV4-3 to TRBJ2-7; D unresolved. With 4 bases removed from V and 6 bases from J, the gap between germline ends came to 16 bases. There are 14 residues in the CDR3. The germline V gene has CDR1 LGHNA and CDR2 YSLEER. As DNA, the CDR3 is TGCGCCAGCAGCCCCTGGTTGGAGTCAAGCGAGCAGTACTTC. It specifies CASSPWLESSEQYF.

This clone turned up a few times. The rearrangement uses TRBV2 and TRBJ1-3, with D possibly matching TRBD1 (5 bases). The CDR3 runs 16 residues. V was cut by 3 bases and J by 7 bases, with 19 bases left in between. The germline CDR1 and CDR2 sequences are SNHLY and FYNNEI. CDR3 nucleotides: TGTGCCAGCAGTGATCGCGGGGGGATAGTAGGGAACACCATATATTTT. This sequence encodes CASSDRGGIVGNTIYF. The variable domain in full, with the rest retrieved from reference TRBV2 and TRBJ1-3, is EPEVTQTPSHQVTQMGQEVILRCVPISNHLYFYWYRQILGQKVEFLVSFYNNEISEKSEIFDDQFSVERPDGSNFTLKIRSTKLEDSAMYFCASSDRGGIVGNTIYFGEGSWLTVV.

This chain uses TRBV20-1 with TRBJ1-5; D may be TRBD1 (5 bases). Between the trimmed V and J ends, which lost 6 bases and 4 bases, there was a span of 7 bases. The CDR3 sequence is 11 residues long. CDR1 and CDR2 (germline): DFQATT, SNEGSKA (reference sequence). The CDR3 nucleotides are TGCAGTGCCGCAGGGAATCAGCCCCAGCATTTT. Protein: CSAAGNQPQHF.

The V gene is TRBV4-2, the J gene TRBJ2-7; D not resolved. Trimming removed 2 bases from V and 5 bases from J, with 10 bases in between. Per germline, CDR1 LGHNA and CDR2 YNFKEQ. The CDR3 is made up of 13 amino acids. This CDR3 reads CASSQTSVDEQYF. CDR3 DNA sequence: TGTGCCAGCAGCCAAACCAGCGTAGACGAGCAGTACTTC.

The genes are TRBV9 and TRBJ2-2, with 12 nucleotides matching TRBD2. The CDR3 sequence is 16 residues long. Germline loops: CDR1 SGDLS, CDR2 YYNGEE. Losses at the gene ends were 0 bases for V and 4 bases for J; bases not matched to a gene: 1. CDR3 residues: CASSVGLAGATGELFF. DNA of the CDR3: TGTGCCAGCAGCGTAGGACTAGCGGGAGCCACCGGGGAGCTGTTTTTT.

V gene TRBV6-5 combines with J gene TRBJ2-7; 8 bases map to TRBD1. Germline trimming cut 5 bases from V and 0 bases from J; bases unmatched to any gene: 3. The CDR3 has 14 amino acids. Germline CDR1 reads MNHEY; CDR2 reads SVGAGI. CDR3: CASSRQGASYEQYF. CDR3 bases: TGTGCCAGCAGTCGTCAGGGGGCCTCCTACGAGCAGTACTTC.

The rearrangement uses TRBV18 and TRBJ1-5; D possibly corresponds to TRBD1 (5 bases). Germline CDR1 and CDR2: KGHSH and LQKENI. CDR3 length: 14 amino acids. With 4 bases removed from V and 4 bases from J, the gap between germline ends came to 11 bases. The CDR3 region has the DNA TGTGCCAGCTCACAATTAGGGGTTAATCAGCCCCAGCATTTT. It codes for CASSQLGVNQPQHF.

The chain is built from TRBV7-2 and TRBJ2-1, with a weak D call TRBD2 (5 bases). V gave up 5 bases and J gave up 9 bases, with 14 bases separating them. Germline CDR1 reads SGHTA; CDR2 reads FQGNSA. This CDR3 is built from 13 residues. CDR3 amino acids: CASSPRAAREQFF. Here the CDR3 DNA reads TGTGCCAGCAGCCCGAGGGCCGCGCGTGAGCAGTTCTTC.

V usage is TRBV6-4 and J usage is TRBJ2-2, with 13 positions matching TRBD2. The junction had 9 bases not matched to a gene; V was cut back by 2 bases and J by 3 bases. This CDR3 has 19 residues. Germline loops: CDR1 MRHNA, CDR2 SNTAGT. As DNA, the CDR3 is TGTGCCAGCAGTGACCCGAGGGGGACTAGCGGGAAGTACACCGGGGAGCTGTTTTTT. This gives the protein CASSDPRGTSGKYTGELFF.

This clone appeared a few times. The CDR3 region is CASSIRGGQPQHF. Here the CDR3 DNA reads TGTGCCAGTAGTATAAGGGGGGGTCAGCCCCAGCATTTT. The chain couples TRBV19 to TRBJ1-5; the D gene is possibly TRBD1 (6 bases). The CDR3 extends over 13 amino acids. The germline CDR1 and CDR2 sequences are LNHDA and SQIVND (reference sequence). Trimming cost V 2 bases and J 6 bases, with 8 bases left between them.

This chain uses TRBV6-5 with TRBJ2-7; the D gene is possibly TRBD1 (5 bases). V was shortened by 4 bases and J by 7 bases, with 11 bases between the two germline ends. Germline CDR1 is MNHEY and CDR2 is SVGAGI. The CDR3 runs to 12 residues. CDR3 coding DNA: TGTGCCAGCAGTTTACGCTCAGGGGAGCAGTACTTC. Translating gives CASSLRSGEQYF.

This clone was counted between two and nine times. J is TRBJ2-7 and V is TRBV29-1; maybe TRBD1 (6 bases). Germline CDR1 and CDR2: SQVTM and ANQGSEA. Trimming pared 2 bases from V and 4 bases from J, leaving 12 bases between. The length of the CDR3 is 13 residues. The CDR3, as DNA: TGCAGCGTTGAAAACAGGGAGTCGTACGAGCAGTACTTC. This encodes CSVENRESYEQYF.

The chain has TRBV4-1 and TRBJ1-3; D might be TRBD1 (6 bases). V was clipped by 0 bases and J by 2 bases, with 14 bases between them. The CDR3 is made up of 17 amino acids. The germline gives CDR1 MGHRA, CDR2 YSYEKL. CDR3 in amino acids: CASSQERADRAGNTIYF. CDR3 in DNA: TGCGCCAGCAGCCAAGAACGTGCGGACAGAGCTGGAAACACCATATATTTT.

The chain couples TRBV2 to TRBJ1-2; possible D gene TRBD1, 5 bases. V lost 9 bases, J lost 4 bases, and 12 bases lay in between. The CDR3 is 12 amino acids. Germline loops: CDR1 SNHLY, CDR2 FYNNEI. DNA for the CDR3: TGTGCCAGGGGCGACAGTAGCTATGGCTACACCTTC. Translated: CARGDSSYGYTF.

In regard to this clone: At one of its ends the junction is not consistent with the germline gene, which may arise from a read error. The chain is built from TRBV7-7 and TRBJ1-2, with 7 bases identical to TRBD1. CDR3 length: 18 residues. In germline, CDR1 is SSHAT, CDR2 FNYEAQ (reference sequence). The CDR3: CASSPKGDSQPLNYGYTF. CDR3 DNA: TGTGCTAGCAGCCCAAAGGGGGACAGCCAACCCCTTAACTATGGCTACACCTTC.

The chain joins TRBV29-1 to TRBJ2-3; 7 bases fit TRBD2. Looked up from germline, CDR1 is SQVTM and CDR2 is ANQGSEA. Trimming cost V 2 bases and J 3 bases; bases outside gene matches: 8. This CDR3 contains 15 residues. In DNA, the CDR3 is TGCAGCGTTGAATTCTCGCGGGAGAGAACAGATACGCAGTATTTT. Amino acids: CSVEFSRERTDTQYF.

The rearrangement uses TRBV7-2 and TRBJ2-7, with TRBD2 matching 9 bases. The CDR3 contains 14 residues. With 3 bases clipped from V and 3 bases from J, the junction kept 3 bases outside the gene matches. CDR1 is SGHTA and CDR2 is FQGNSA in the germline V gene. The CDR3 nucleotides read TGTGCCAGCAGCTTTAGCGGGAGTAGCTACGAGCAGTACTTC. Translation gives CASSFSGSSYEQYF.

The chain uses TRBV13 and TRBJ2-5; perhaps TRBD2 as D (6 bases). Trimming shortened V by 4 bases and J by 2 bases, and 11 bases separated the two germline ends. Germline assignment: CDR1 PRHDT and CDR2 FYEKMQ (reference sequence). CDR3 length: 14 residues. The CDR3 DNA follows: TGTGCCAGCAGCTCACGGGGGTCACAAGAGACCCAGTACTTC. Amino acids: CASSSRGSQETQYF.

This rearrangement joins TRBV11-2 to TRBJ2-5; 7 positions agree with TRBD2. The junction had 9 bases not matched to a gene; V was cut back by 4 bases and J by 4 bases. Germline CDR1 and CDR2: SGHAT and FQNNGV. The CDR3 extends over 15 amino acids. CDR3 in amino acids: CASSSHSGSGETQYF. DNA of the CDR3: TGTGCCAGCAGCTCCCATAGCGGGTCAGGAGAGACCCAGTACTTC.